One sample yielded the 4 T cell receptor beta chains listed below, sequenced in a study of CD8+CD57+ T cells in acquired aplastic anemia. Patients who underwent sequencing had shown CD8+CD57+ cell expansion by flow cytometry. Genomic DNA was employed as the template in profiling TCR beta VDJ and CDR3. MiXCR, run by TCRdb on the reads, gives a single entry per CDR3 protein. The sample has fewer than 250,000 distinct CDR3 sequences; approximately 45% are singletons. The sequenced sample was sorted CD4+, CD8+, or CD8+CD57+ T cells (not recorded which) from PBMCs. These receptors were obtained from a human donor with aplastic anemia.

This clonotype was picked up many times. The V gene is TRBV28, the J gene TRBJ1-6, with 7 bases matching TRBD1. The CDR3 covers 14 residues. V shed 6 bases and J 6 bases; nucleotides not matched to a gene: 5. Germline-derived CDR1 and CDR2 are MDHEN and SYDVKM. For the CDR3, the DNA is TGTGCCAGCAGCTTAACAGGGGTTAATTCACCCCTCCACTTT. Translated: CASSLTGVNSPLHF.

Concerning this clonotype itself: The junction and the germline gene differ at one end; a read error may be behind it. The chain uses TRBV5-5 and TRBJ2-7; D is uncertain. The CDR3 loop spans 15 amino acids. Germline CDR1 and CDR2: SGHKS and YYEKEE (reference sequence). CDR3 protein: CASSLEFRSGYEQYF. CDR3 coding DNA: TGCGCCAGCAGCTTAGAGTTTCGCAGTGGGTACGAGCAGTACTTC.

Worth noting for this clonotype: This may come from a read error, since a much larger clone is one base off. This chain joins TRBV5-6 and TRBJ2-5, with D maybe TRBD2 (5 bases). Germline V gene data show CDR1 as SGHDT and CDR2 as YYEEEE. There are 14 residues in the CDR3. CDR3 in amino acids: CANSLVGELETQYF. Written as DNA, the CDR3 is TGTGCCAACAGCTTGGTTGGGGAGTTGGAGACCCAGTACTTC.

There are many counts of this clonotype. The chain has TRBV9 and TRBJ1-1, with a possible D match to TRBD1 (5 bases). Germline CDR1 SGDLS, CDR2 YYNGEE. The V gene lost 0 bases and the J gene lost 0 bases, with 9 bases spanning the gap. This CDR3 spans 15 amino acids. CDR3: CASSVVTVLNTEAFF. The CDR3 region has the DNA TGTGCCAGCAGCGTAGTGACAGTCCTGAACACTGAAGCTTTCTTT.